The rows below give T cell receptor beta chains drawn from one sample of a study of blood T cell repertoires in COVID-19. Libraries were prepared by immunoSEQ multiplex PCR; TCRdb keeps only in-frame clonotypes and omits some of them. The repertoire holds roughly 120,000 clones, 70% to 80% seen once, with approximately 5.6% in the top ten. The material sequenced was peripheral blood. The source of these receptors is a man in his sixties or seventies with acute or convalescent COVID-19. Each CDR3 is given with its conserved first and last residue. The D gene is left open where the match is weak. Clone size appears in some rows only: once, few, many, or a class for an expanded clone.

D: TRBD1
size: .
V: TRBV6-6
J: TRBJ2-2
DNA: TGTGCCAGCAGTTACCGACAGGGCATCGCCGGGGAGCTGTTTTTT
CDR3: CASSYRQGIAGELFF

D: TRBD1
size: .
V: TRBV5-1
J: TRBJ2-7
DNA: TGCGCCAGCAGCACCGGGACAGGGGTCTCCTACGAGCAGTACTTC
CDR3: CASSTGTGVSYEQYF

D: TRBD1
size: .
V: TRBV10-3
J: TRBJ1-6
DNA: TGTGCCATCAGCTGGGACAGGGATAATTCACCCCTCCACTTT
CDR3: CAISWDRDNSPLHF

D: .
size: .
V: TRBV5-5
J: TRBJ2-2
DNA: TGTGCCAGCAGCCCTAATACAGCTCCGAACACCGGGGAGCTGTTTTTT
CDR3: CASSPNTAPNTGELFF

D: .
size: .
V: TRBV11-2
J: TRBJ2-7
DNA: TGTGCCAGCAGCCATTACAGGACCTCCTACGAGCAGTACTTC
CDR3: CASSHYRTSYEQYF

D: TRBD1
size: once
V: TRBV6-5
J: TRBJ1-6
DNA: TGTGCCAGCAGTTACTCGGGACAGGGTAGGCCTTCACCCCTCCACTTT
CDR3: CASSYSGQGRPSPLHF

D: TRBD1
size: .
V: TRBV7-9
J: TRBJ2-5
DNA: TGTGCCAGCAGCACCCGGACAGGGGAAGAGACCCAGTACTTC
CDR3: CASSTRTGEETQYF

D: TRBD2
size: .
V: TRBV7-3
J: TRBJ2-2
DNA: TGTGCCAGCAGCCAGGGACTAGCGCGCACCGGGGAGCTGTTTTTT
CDR3: CASSQGLARTGELFF

D: .
size: .
V: TRBV2
J: TRBJ1-6
DNA: TGTGCCAGCAGTGAACGGGGAATTAATTCACCCCTCCACTTT
CDR3: CASSERGINSPLHF

D: TRBD2
size: .
V: TRBV30
J: TRBJ2-1
DNA: TGTGCCTGGAGTGTAAGTGGAACTAGCGGAGCCTATGGTGAGCAGTTCTTC
CDR3: CAWSVSGTSGAYGEQFF

D: .
size: .
V: TRBV11-3
J: TRBJ2-3
DNA: TGTGCCAGCAGCTTAGAACGGGGGACAGATACGCAGTATTTT
CDR3: CASSLERGTDTQYF

D: .
size: .
V: TRBV9
J: TRBJ2-1
DNA: TGTGCCAGCAGCCCCTCGGGGAATGAGCAGTTCTTC
CDR3: CASSPSGNEQFF

D: .
size: few
V: TRBV6-6
J: TRBJ2-5
DNA: TGTGCCAGCAGTCGGCGGGTCCAAGAGACCCAGTACTTC
CDR3: CASSRRVQETQYF

D: .
size: .
V: TRBV3-1/TRBV3-2
J: TRBJ1-3
DNA: TGTGCCAGCAGCCTTGGGACATTCGGAAACACCATATATTTT
CDR3: CASSLGTFGNTIYF

D: .
size: .
V: TRBV5-8
J: TRBJ2-6
DNA: TGTGCCAGCAGCCCGAGGAGTTCTGGGGCCAACGTCCTGACTTTC
CDR3: CASSPRSSGANVLTF

D: TRBD1
size: .
V: TRBV10-1
J: TRBJ2-7
DNA: TGCGCCAGCAGTGAGTCGAGACACAGGGGGTCCGACGAGCAGTACTTC
CDR3: CASSESRHRGSDEQYF

D: .
size: .
V: TRBV13
J: TRBJ1-2
DNA: TGTGCCAGCAGCGAAACAGGAAACTATGGCTACACCTTC
CDR3: CASSETGNYGYTF

D: .
size: .
V: TRBV6-2/TRBV6-3
J: TRBJ2-5
DNA: TGTGCCAGCAGTTCCCCTAGGCTGCCCCGCGTAACCCAGTACTTC
CDR3: CASSSPRLPRVTQYF

D: .
size: few
V: TRBV5-1
J: TRBJ1-2
DNA: TGCGCCAGCTCCTCGGGGGGCAACGATAACTATGGCTACACCTTC
CDR3: CASSSGGNDNYGYTF

D: TRBD1
size: once
V: TRBV9
J: TRBJ1-1
DNA: TGTGCCAGCAGCGTAACAGGGGCTGGAGTCACTGAAGCTTTCTTT
CDR3: CASSVTGAGVTEAFF

D: TRBD2
size: .
V: TRBV5-6
J: TRBJ2-2
DNA: TGTGCCAGCAGCTCCGGACTAGCGGCGAACACCGGGGAGCTGTTTTTT
CDR3: CASSSGLAANTGELFF

D: TRBD1
size: .
V: TRBV7-9
J: TRBJ1-4
DNA: TGTGCCAGCAGCAAGGGACAGACAGCAACTAATGAAAAACTGTTTTTT
CDR3: CASSKGQTATNEKLFF

D: TRBD2
size: .
V: TRBV5-1
J: TRBJ2-5
DNA: TGCGCCAGCAGCGTAGGACTAGTGGGGGAGACCCAGTACTTC
CDR3: CASSVGLVGETQYF

D: .
size: .
V: TRBV5-1
J: TRBJ1-1
DNA: TGCGCCAGCAGCTTGGTCGGACACTCGAACACTGAAGCTTTCTTT
CDR3: CASSLVGHSNTEAFF

D: .
size: .
V: TRBV5-6
J: TRBJ2-7
DNA: TGTGCCAGCAGCTTGGTCCTAGTAACTCAAGAGCAGTACTTC
CDR3: CASSLVLVTQEQYF

D: .
size: .
V: TRBV29-1
J: TRBJ2-2
DNA: TGCAGCGTTGATGATAGGGCAGGGTACACCGGGGAGCTGTTTTTT
CDR3: CSVDDRAGYTGELFF

D: .
size: few
V: TRBV3-1/TRBV3-2
J: TRBJ2-1
DNA: TGTGCCAGCAGCCCAGGTCCCGACAATGAGCAGTTCTTC
CDR3: CASSPGPDNEQFF

D: TRBD1
size: .
V: TRBV11-3
J: TRBJ2-7
DNA: TGTGCCAGCAGCGGGGACAGCCCATACGAGCAGTACTTC
CDR3: CASSGDSPYEQYF

D: .
size: few
V: TRBV11-2
J: TRBJ2-1
DNA: TGTGCCAGCAGCTTAGGCGGTAGCGGCAGCTCCTACAATGAGCAGTTCTTC
CDR3: CASSLGGSGSSYNEQFF

D: TRBD2
size: once
V: TRBV30
J: TRBJ2-7
DNA: TGTGCCTGGAGTGGGACTAGCGGGAGCGTGCAGTACTTC
CDR3: CAWSGTSGSVQYF

D: .
size: .
V: TRBV28
J: TRBJ2-1
DNA: TGTGCCAGCAGCCAACAAATTCCCCAGTTCTTC
CDR3: CASSQQIPQFF